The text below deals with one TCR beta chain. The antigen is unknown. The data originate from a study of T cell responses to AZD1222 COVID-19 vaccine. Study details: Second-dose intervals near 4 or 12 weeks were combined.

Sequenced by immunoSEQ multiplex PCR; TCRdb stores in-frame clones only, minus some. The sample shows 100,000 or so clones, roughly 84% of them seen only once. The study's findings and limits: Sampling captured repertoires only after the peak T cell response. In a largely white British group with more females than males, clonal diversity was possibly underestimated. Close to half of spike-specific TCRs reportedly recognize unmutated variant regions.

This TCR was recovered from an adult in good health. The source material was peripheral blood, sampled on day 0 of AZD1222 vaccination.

Here the CDR3 DNA reads TGCGCCAGCAGCTTGGCCGATGGGGTTCGTGAAAAACTGTTTTTT. Protein: CASSLADGVREKLFF. V and J are TRBV5-1 and TRBJ1-4, with D hard to call. V lost 0 bases and J lost 7, with 13 bases in between. The germline V gene encodes CDR1 SGHRS and CDR2 YFSETQ. There are 15 residues in the CDR3.